The rows below give T cell receptor beta chains drawn from one sample of a study of blood T cell repertoires in COVID-19. The table came from immunoSEQ multiplex PCR; TCRdb's copy has only in-frame clones and leaves some out. The sample comprises approximately 72,000 clones, more than 70% of which are singletons, and 7.5% to 9% rests with the top ten. The sample consisted of peripheral blood. These TCRs come from a man in his forties or fifties with active COVID-19. Each CDR3 is given without its conserved first and last residue.

>TRBV15|14
ATSSHQGSRYNEQF
>TRBV9|17
ASSVSRGGLAAPNNEQF
>TRBV6-5|12
ASSMTGSTDTQY
>TRBV4-1|17
ASSQDLLQGPPMNTEAF
>TRBV5-6|12
ASSLGRGQGEAF
>TRBV11-2|16
ASSLGTLRDFQGGELF
>TRBV7-9|15
ASSPSASGRADNEQF
>TRBV4-1|14
ASSQDYGQGATEAF
>TRBV11-2|13
ASSLTGTGAYEQY
>TRBV11-3|11
ASSLLLGHEQF
>TRBV20-1|10
SASRTYGEQY
>TRBV12-1|17
ASSFGFNGLVSGANVLT
>TRBV2|12
ATRKTGENSPLH
>TRBV5-8|14
ASSLWTGDSTGELF
>TRBV7-9|15
ASSSTSGGSLQDTQY
>TRBV5-1|12
ASSLAGIGTEAF
>TRBV29-1|15
SVGSRSGLAAGGELF
>TRBV7-8|13
ASSPSLGGDYGYT
>TRBV27|12
ASRLQGLYNEQF
>TRBV19|16
ASTGKKGTSGIGDEQF
>TRBV5-8|13
ASSPGTSGGDTQY
>TRBV9|13
ASSPWDRGGETQY
>TRBV5-4|14
ASSPTSGGARDTQY
>TRBV5-5|10
ASLGPLTGYT
>TRBV24-1|13
ATSDSAEGRYGYT
>TRBV7-2|16
ASSSRFTGGEGYHGYT
>TRBV6-5|14
ASSYSTGETNEKLF
>TRBV27|12
ASSLYGDTDTQY
>TRBV9|15
ASSPRPGQGFYYEQY
>TRBV7-2|12
ASSPRTGNQPQH
>TRBV5-1|13
ASSLATGAGETQY